One and the same sample provided the 13 T cell receptor beta chains below, sequenced in a study of blood T cell repertoires in COVID-19. Produced via immunoSEQ multiplex PCR; TCRdb's table is partial and in-frame only. This table holds roughly 300,000 clones, 70% to 90% found once. The sample was PBMCs or T cells enriched from blood (not recorded which). The receptor set was obtained from a man aged 30 to 45 who had recovered from COVID-19.

V usage is TRBV30 and J usage is TRBJ2-3; 12 bases map to TRBD1. V was pared by 3 bases and J by 7 bases, with 8 bases of the junction left unmatched. CDR1 GTSNPN and CDR2 SVGIG come from the germline V gene (reference sequence). CDR3 length equals 15 residues. The CDR3 sequence is CAWSRPGTGGNTQYF. In DNA, the CDR3 is TGTGCCTGGAGCCGGCCCGGGACAGGGGGCAATACGCAGTATTTT.

The genes are TRBV11-2 and TRBJ2-7, with 9 bases lining up with TRBD1. The CDR3 has 17 amino acids. The V gene's germline CDR1 is SGHAT and CDR2 FQNNGV. The junction had 11 bases not matched to a gene; V was cut back by 3 bases and J by 2 bases. The CDR3, as DNA: TGTGCCAGCAGCTTCAATATACAGGGGGCCATTGCCTACGAGCAGTACTTC. It specifies CASSFNIQGAIAYEQYF.

The J gene is TRBJ2-5, the V gene TRBV5-1, with 7 positions matching TRBD2. Germline V gives CDR1 SGHRS, CDR2 YFSETQ. The V and J ends lost 4 bases and 1 base, in that order; junction bases with no gene match: 22. The CDR3 has 20 residues. For the CDR3, the DNA is TGCGCCAGCAGCACTCCAATTGGTCTAGCGGCACACTTTCCCCAAGAGACCCAGTACTTC. Translating it yields CASSTPIGLAAHFPQETQYF.

Concerning this clone: The sample holds other DNA sequences that translate to the same CDR3. The rearrangement links TRBV12-3 or TRBV12-4 to TRBJ1-1; maybe TRBD1 (5 bases). The CDR3 runs to 12 residues. V lost 3 bases, J lost 4 bases, and 6 bases lay in between. The CDR3 here is CASSFGGTEAFF. For the CDR3, the DNA is TGTGCCAGCAGTTTCGGGGGCACTGAAGCTTTCTTT.

The gene calls are TRBV7-8 and TRBJ1-5; possibly TRBD1 for D (6 bases). CDR3 length: 16 amino acids. The V and J ends lost 3 bases and 0 bases respectively, with 12 bases between them. Germline CDR1 and CDR2: SGHVS and FQNEAQ. CDR3 residues: CASSLWTVYSNQPQHF. The CDR3 DNA is TGTGCCAGCAGCTTGTGGACAGTTTATAGCAATCAGCCCCAGCATTTT. The variable domain in full, with the rest retrieved from reference TRBV7-8 and TRBJ1-5, is GAGVSQSPRYKVAKRGQDVALRCDPISGHVSLFWYQQALGQGPEFLTYFQNEAQLDKSGLPSDRFFAERPEGSVSTLKIQRTQQEDSAVYLCASSLWTVYSNQPQHFGDGTRLSIL.

The chain carries TRBV6-4 and TRBJ1-3; no clear D. Germline lookup yields CDR1 MRHNA and CDR2 SNTAGT. The CDR3 is made up of 13 amino acids. With 5 bases removed from V and 3 bases from J, the gap between germline ends came to 8 bases. CDR3 sequence: CASSSSYGNTIYF. The DNA for the CDR3 is TGTGCCAGCAGTAGTAGCTATGGAAACACCATATATTTT.

This rearrangement joins TRBV5-1 to TRBJ2-7; TRBD2 agrees at 7 bases. Germline lookup yields CDR1 SGHRS and CDR2 YFSETQ. V lost 2 bases, J lost 6 bases, and 14 bases stayed unmatched. This CDR3 is 16 amino acids long. The CDR3 coding sequence is TGCGCCAGCAGCTTATCCAGCGGGGTTTCTCGGGGCGAGCAGTACTTC. This sequence encodes CASSLSSGVSRGEQYF.

The chain links TRBV12-3 or TRBV12-4 to TRBJ1-2, with TRBD1 matching 7 bases. This CDR3 has 12 amino acids. The V segment lost 7 bases and the J segment 6 bases; nucleotides outside the gene matches: 5. CDR3 DNA: TGTGCCAGCACCAGGACAGGAGATGGCTACACCTTC. Residues: CASTRTGDGYTF.

This chain links TRBV7-2 with TRBJ2-5, with D maybe TRBD2 (6 bases). CDR3 length: 16 amino acids. V lost 3 bases, J lost 1 base, and 15 bases lay in between. Germline-derived CDR1 and CDR2 are SGHTA and FQGNSA. The CDR3 loop reads CASSFGRRGLQETQYF. CDR3 nucleotides: TGTGCCAGCAGCTTCGGGCGGCGGGGCCTCCAAGAGACCCAGTACTTC.

The V call is TRBV24-1, the J call TRBJ2-3; 9 bases match TRBD1. This CDR3 is 16 amino acids long. CDR1 KGHDR and CDR2 SFDVKD come from the germline V gene. V was pared by 4 bases and J by 4 bases, with 8 bases of the junction left unmatched. The CDR3 bases are TGTGCCACCAGTGACCCCGGGACAGGGCGATCAGATACGCAGTATTTT. Translation gives CATSDPGTGRSDTQYF.

The table lists this clone with a count of one. The rearrangement joins TRBV6-6 to TRBJ1-3; D unclear. V lost 5 bases and J lost 0, with 11 bases in between. This CDR3 region has 15 residues. Germline values: CDR1 MNHNY, CDR2 SVGAGI (reference sequence). CDR3 amino acids: CASSPTVSSGNTIYF. The CDR3 nucleotides read TGTGCCAGCAGTCCCACAGTGAGCTCTGGAAACACCATATATTTT.

This clone was observed a single time. The V and J genes are TRBV4-2 and TRBJ2-5; 9 bases line up with TRBD1. V shed 4 bases and J 2 bases; nucleotides not matched to a gene: 5. The V gene's germline CDR1 is LGHNA and CDR2 YNFKEQ. This CDR3 is built from 15 residues. CDR3 residues: CASSLYRGQQETQYF. The CDR3 bases are TGTGCCAGCAGCCTTTACAGGGGGCAGCAAGAGACCCAGTACTTC.

This sequence joins TRBV5-1 and TRBJ1-4; no reliable D call. Trimming took off 3 bases at V and 4 bases at J, with 10 bases between the two ends. The germline CDR1 and CDR2 sequences are SGHRS and YFSETQ. The CDR3 has 14 residues. CDR3 sequence reads: CASSYTNHNEKLFF. The DNA for the CDR3 is TGCGCCAGCAGCTACACAAACCATAATGAAAAACTGTTTTTT.